This T cell receptor beta chain was sequenced for a study of blood T cell repertoires in COVID-19. Looking at the study overall: Spain, Italy and the United States supplied samples that represented acute and convalescent COVID-19. The analysed material was cDNA or gDNA that came from T cells, B-cell-depleted T cells, or PBMCs.

Original data processing: Estimation of nucleated cell counts relied on the amplification of reference gene primers. Clones were sequenced by immunoSEQ multiplex PCR, and TCRdb holds only the in-frame ones, with some missing. V, J and clone size were drawn from that table, and D and trimming were deduced from the DNA. Found here are 350,000 or so clones, about 87% of them singletons; the top ten hold 1.5% to 2%. V dropped 2 bases and J dropped 8; count of bases not matched to a gene: 8. CDR3 length: 15 amino acids. Germline loops: CDR1 MNHEY, CDR2 SVGAGI. Seattle patients were enrolled during active infection and followed longitudinally.

The J gene is TRBJ2-1, the V gene TRBV6-5; 8 bases are shared with TRBD1. The sequence was collected from a woman aged 25 to 39 with COVID-19, enrolled during active disease. The specimen sequenced was peripheral blood. The DNA of the CDR3 is TGTGCCAGCAGTTACGGACAGGGTAGATCCTATGAGCAGTTCTTC. The encoded protein is CASSYGQGRSYEQFF.